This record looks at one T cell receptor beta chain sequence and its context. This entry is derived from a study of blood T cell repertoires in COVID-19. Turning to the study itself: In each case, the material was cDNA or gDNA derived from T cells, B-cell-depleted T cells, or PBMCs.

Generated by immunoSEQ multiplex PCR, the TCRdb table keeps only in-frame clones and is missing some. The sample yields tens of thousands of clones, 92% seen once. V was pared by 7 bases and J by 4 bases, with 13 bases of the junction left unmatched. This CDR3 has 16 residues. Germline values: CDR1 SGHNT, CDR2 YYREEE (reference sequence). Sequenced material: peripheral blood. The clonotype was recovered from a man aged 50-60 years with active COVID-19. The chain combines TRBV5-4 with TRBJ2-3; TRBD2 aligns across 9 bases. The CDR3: CASYRLAGDEADTQYF. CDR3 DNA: TGTGCCAGCTACCGATTAGCGGGAGATGAGGCAGATACGCAGTATTTT.